These 14 T cell receptor beta chains were sequenced from one sample in a study of beta chain features in type 1 diabetes (dated by TCRdb to 2017 to 2018). The antigens of these receptors remain unknown. The library was produced with the immunoSEQ multiplex PCR assay. The High Capacity cDNA Reverse Transcription Kit was used to reverse transcribe all of the isolated RNA, meaning that expressed TCRB transcripts were what got sequenced. As stored in TCRdb, this immuneACCESS dataset retains in-frame rearrangements with V and J assigned. A fraction of the clones does not appear; measured against another copy, unresolved V genes explain less than half of the discrepancy, and the remainder lacks a known reason. The sample yields some 350,000 clones; 9.6% were counted once. Approximately 0.55% of the sample rests with the top ten. The investigation overall reported the following: Type 1 diabetes patients showed a moderate but significant shortening of TCRB CDR3 length in all four CD4+ subsets.

The sequenced sample consisted of central memory CD4+ T cells from blood. Every receptor here comes from a man younger than 45 with type 1 diabetes.

The CDR3 nucleotides are TGTGCCAGCAGTGTACTAGCGTTGCGCAACCTCGAGCAGTACTTC. This codes for CASSVLALRNLEQYF. The J gene is TRBJ2-7, the V gene TRBV27, with 7 bases matching TRBD2. Unmatched junction bases numbered 13, after V lost 5 bases and J lost 6 bases. The CDR3 covers 15 residues. Germline V CDR1 and CDR2: MNHEY, SMNVEV (reference sequence).

The chain is built from TRBV6-1 and TRBJ2-6; no definite D call. V was pared by 5 bases and J by 4 bases, with 6 bases between. The V gene's germline CDR1 is MNHNS and CDR2 SASEGT. The CDR3 is 13 amino acids. The CDR3 here is CASSSLGANVLTF. CDR3 bases: TGTGCCAGCAGTTCTCTGGGGGCCAACGTCCTGACTTTC.

The V and J genes are TRBV7-2 and TRBJ1-1, with unresolved D. Per the germline V gene, CDR1 is SGHTA and CDR2 is FQGNSA. The CDR3 runs 16 residues. V was pared by 5 bases and J by 3 bases, with 19 bases between. DNA for the CDR3: TGTGCCAGCAGCCCCCCCGGGAGGACTTGGGACACTGAAGCTTTCTTT. Its protein is CASSPPGRTWDTEAFF.

This clone showed up just a few times. The V and J genes are TRBV21-1 and TRBJ1-5; the D call in the table, TRBD1, was not verified against the DNA. TRBV21-1 is a documented pseudogene. The CDR3 length is 17 residues. CDR3 nucleotides: TGTGCCAGCAGCAACTTGGCGGGACAGACGAACTATCAGCCCCAGCATTTT. Translated: CASSNLAGQTNYQPQHF.

V gene TRBV2 combines with J gene TRBJ2-5; D is perhaps TRBD2 (5 bases). Germline values: CDR1 SNHLY, CDR2 FYNNEI. The CDR3 is made up of 13 amino acids. V was shortened by 7 bases and J by 5 bases, with 14 bases between the two germline ends. CDR3 loop: CASMVDGGETQYF. The CDR3 region has the DNA TGTGCCAGCATGGTGGATGGCGGGGAGACCCAGTACTTC.

The sample holds a few counts of this clone. The CDR3 region has the DNA TGTGCCGCATGGAGTGGAGCGGACTACGAGCAGTACTTC. It yields the protein CAAWSGADYEQYF. This chain uses TRBV10-3 with TRBJ2-7; possibly TRBD2 for D (5 bases). V lost 11 bases, J lost 3 bases, and 17 bases lay in between. The CDR3 runs to 13 residues. Germline V gene sequence: CDR1 ENHRY, CDR2 SYGVKD.

The V gene is TRBV5-1, the J gene TRBJ2-5; D possibly corresponds to TRBD1 (6 bases). V lost 4 bases and J 3 bases, leaving 10 bases between the germline ends. The CDR3 consists of 13 residues. The germline V gene encodes CDR1 SGHRS and CDR2 YFSETQ. The CDR3 bases are TGCGCCAGCAGCACCCACAGGGAAGAGACCCAGTACTTC. Translating it yields CASSTHREETQYF.

This rearrangement joins TRBV10-2 to TRBJ2-3, with D tentatively TRBD2 (6 bases). V shed 7 bases and J shed 5 bases, with 19 bases lying between them. CDR3 length: 15 residues. Germline CDR1 WSHSY, CDR2 SAAADI. CDR3 protein: CASTRGDSHLDTQYF. CDR3 in DNA: TGCGCCAGCACTCGAGGGGACTCCCACCTAGATACGCAGTATTTT.

This clone was observed a handful of times. The gene calls are TRBV15 and TRBJ2-5; 7 bases align to TRBD2. Germline values: CDR1 LNHNV, CDR2 YYDKDF (reference sequence). J gave up 7 bases and V 2 bases, and 10 bases lay outside the gene matches. The CDR3 runs to 15 residues. The DNA of the CDR3 is TGTGCCACCAGCAGATATCACGGGGAGGGCGCGACCCAGTACTTC. Its protein is CATSRYHGEGATQYF.

The chain recombines TRBV28 with TRBJ1-2; 9 nucleotides agree with TRBD1. V lost 7 bases, J lost 8 bases, and 8 bases stayed unmatched. Per the germline V gene, CDR1 is MDHEN and CDR2 is SYDVKM. The length of the CDR3 is 13 residues. CDR3 sequence reads: CASTQGALRGYTF. DNA for the CDR3: TGTGCCAGCACACAGGGGGCTTTACGGGGCTACACCTTC.

This clone was seen a handful of times. The chain links TRBV5-1 to TRBJ2-2; D unresolved. CDR1 is SGHRS, CDR2 YFSETQ, per germline. The CDR3 totals 16 residues. With 1 base removed from V and 1 base from J, the gap between germline ends came to 11 bases. The CDR3 DNA reads as TGCGCCAGCAGCTTGAACGGGCGGATGAACACCGGGGAGCTGTTTTTT. It codes for CASSLNGRMNTGELFF. The full variable domain, its missing parts supplied by reference TRBV5-1 and TRBJ2-2, is KAGVTQTPRYLIKTRGQQVTLSCSPISGHRSVSWYQQTPGQGLQFLFEYFSETQRNKGNFPGRFSGRQFSNSRSEMNVSTLELGDSALYLCASSLNGRMNTGELFFGEGSRLTVL.

About this clone: Additional DNA sequences in this sample encode the identical CDR3. The CDR3 bases are TGTGCCAGCAGTGAGAGACAGGGTCTGGAGACCCAGTACTTC. This translates into CASSERQGLETQYF. The rearrangement joins TRBV27 to TRBJ2-5; 7 nucleotides align to TRBD1. After removal of 5 bases from V and 5 bases from J, the junction contained 8 bases not matched to a gene. Per the germline V gene, CDR1 is MNHEY and CDR2 is SMNVEV (reference sequence). This CDR3 comprises 14 residues.

This clone was seen more than once but under ten times. This CDR3 is CASNFDRVYNEQFF. The CDR3 coding sequence is TGTGCCAGCAACTTCGACAGGGTTTACAATGAGCAGTTCTTC. The genes are TRBV2 and TRBJ2-1, with 7 bases that match TRBD1. CDR1 is SNHLY, CDR2 FYNNEI, per germline. V lost 7 bases, J lost 4 bases, and 7 bases stayed unmatched. This CDR3 is 14 amino acids long.

This clone has ten or more counts. The rearrangement links TRBV19 to TRBJ1-5; no firm D call. Germline-derived CDR1 and CDR2 are LNHDA and SQIVND (reference sequence). The CDR3 is 14 amino acids. Trimming stripped 10 bases from V and 1 base from J, with 14 bases between. The CDR3: CATSTGGSNQPQHF. CDR3 DNA: TGTGCCACCTCGACTGGAGGAAGCAATCAGCCCCAGCATTTT.